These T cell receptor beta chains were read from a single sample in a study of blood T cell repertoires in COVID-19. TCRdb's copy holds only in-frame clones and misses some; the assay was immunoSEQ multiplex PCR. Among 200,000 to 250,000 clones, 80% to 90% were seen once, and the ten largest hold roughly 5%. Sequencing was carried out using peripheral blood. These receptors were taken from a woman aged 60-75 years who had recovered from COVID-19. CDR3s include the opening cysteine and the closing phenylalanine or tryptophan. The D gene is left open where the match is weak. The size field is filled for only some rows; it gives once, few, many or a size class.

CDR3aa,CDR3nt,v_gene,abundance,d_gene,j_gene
CASLSPSGGSTDTQYF,TGTGCCAGCCTTTCCCCATCGGGGGGGAGCACAGATACGCAGTATTTT,TRBV28,.,TRBD2,TRBJ2-3
CASSLGGSSDTQYF,TGTGCCAGCAGCCTGGGTGGTAGCTCAGATACGCAGTATTTT,TRBV9,medium-sized,.,TRBJ2-3
CASSVRGITGTGETGELFF,TGTGCCAGCAGCGTCAGGGGGATAACCGGGACAGGGGAGACCGGGGAGCTGTTTTTT,TRBV9,.,TRBD1,TRBJ2-2
CASSKVPRQGARDTQYF,TGTGCCAGCAGCAAAGTCCCCCGACAGGGGGCCAGGGATACGCAGTATTTT,TRBV21-1,.,.,TRBJ2-3
CASSQDTRVQETQYF,TGTGCCAGCAGCCAAGATACGAGAGTCCAAGAGACCCAGTACTTC,TRBV4-2,.,.,TRBJ2-5
CASSGLAGSEQYF,TGTGCCAGTTCGGGACTAGCGGGGAGCGAGCAGTACTTC,TRBV6-4,.,TRBD2,TRBJ2-7
CASSLETGGVTEAFF,TGCGCCAGCAGCTTGGAGACGGGGGGTGTCACTGAAGCTTTCTTT,TRBV5-1,once,.,TRBJ1-1
CASSLKDRTEAFF,TGTGCCAGCAGCCTCAAGGACAGGACTGAAGCTTTCTTT,TRBV7-9,.,TRBD1,TRBJ1-1
CASSATQKGTVKYYGYTF,TGTGCCAGCTCAGCGACGCAAAAAGGGACAGTGAAATACTATGGCTACACCTTC,TRBV18,.,TRBD1,TRBJ1-2
CASSLSPGVGYEQYF,TGTGCCAGCAGCTTGTCCCCAGGGGTGGGCTACGAGCAGTACTTC,TRBV5-6,.,.,TRBJ2-7
CASSSRKRQGPSGCNEQFF,TGTGCCAGCAGCAGCAGGAAACGACAGGGGCCTTCGGGATGCAATGAGCAGTTCTTC,TRBV7-4,.,TRBD1,TRBJ2-1
CASRLDRAGSYEQYF,TGTGCCAGCAGATTAGACAGGGCCGGCTCCTACGAGCAGTACTTC,TRBV5-6,.,TRBD1,TRBJ2-7
CASSSPSGLNTEAFF,TGTGCCAGCAGCTCTCCCTCGGGGTTGAACACTGAAGCTTTCTTT,TRBV11-1,.,.,TRBJ1-1
CASSFGGGSYEQYF,TGCGCCAGCAGTTTCGGCGGGGGATCCTACGAGCAGTACTTC,TRBV5-1,.,TRBD2,TRBJ2-7
CASSLSWQTEAFF,TGTGCCAGCAGTTTATCGTGGCAAACTGAAGCTTTCTTT,TRBV27,.,.,TRBJ1-1